These 27 T cell receptor beta chains were all obtained from the same sample, sequenced in a study of T cell changes during pregnancy in multiple sclerosis. The repertoire was sequenced with immunoSEQ multiplex PCR; TCRdb's copy has only in-frame clones and lacks some. The repertoire holds about 45,000 clones, with approximately 91% as singletons. Material: PBMCs (not recorded whether the cells were cultured). All receptors come from a female donor with multiple sclerosis, enrolled in a pregnancy study.

The chain carries TRBV7-9 and TRBJ1-2, with D tentatively TRBD1 (5 bases). Trimming left V 5 bases short and J 6 bases short, with 16 bases between. The CDR3 runs 14 residues. The germline V gene has CDR1 SEHNR and CDR2 FQNEAQ (reference sequence). The chain's CDR3 is CASSPRDGMDGYTF. The CDR3 nucleotides are TGTGCCAGCAGCCCGAGGGACGGGATGGATGGCTACACCTTC.

The genes are TRBV6-1 and TRBJ1-1; D unclear. CDR1 and CDR2 from the germline V gene are MNHNS and SASEGT. This CDR3 region has 15 residues. Trimming removed 7 bases from V and 0 bases from J, with 15 bases in between. CDR3 bases: TGTGCCAGCACCCCGTATGGGCACATGAACACTGAAGCTTTCTTT. Translated, it gives CASTPYGHMNTEAFF.

The rearrangement joins TRBV5-1 to TRBJ2-5, with 8 bases matching TRBD1. Germline CDR1 is SGHRS and CDR2 is YFSETQ. Trimming removed 0 bases from V and 1 base from J; junction bases left unmatched: 5. There are 16 residues in the CDR3. DNA of the CDR3: TGCGCCAGCAGCTTGGCCCGGGACAGGCCCCAAGAGACCCAGTACTTC. Its protein is CASSLARDRPQETQYF. Based on the CDR3 plus reference TRBV5-1 and TRBJ2-5, the full variable domain is KAGVTQTPRYLIKTRGQQVTLSCSPISGHRSVSWYQQTPGQGLQFLFEYFSETQRNKGNFPGRFSGRQFSNSRSEMNVSTLELGDSALYLCASSLARDRPQETQYFGPGTRLLVL.

Concerning this clone itself: An end of the junction does not agree with germline; a read error may underlie this. The V gene is TRBV7-3, the J gene TRBJ1-1, with D perhaps TRBD1 (6 bases). This CDR3 comprises 16 residues. Per the germline V gene, CDR1 is SGHTA and CDR2 is FQGTGA. The CDR3 sequence is CASSLTGHTGGTEAFF. The CDR3 DNA reads as TGTGCCAGCAGCCTAACGGGACATACCGGGGGCACTGAAGCTTTCTTT.

The CDR3 nucleotides read TGTGCCAGCAGCCCGGCTGGAAACACCATATATTTT. Its protein is CASSPAGNTIYF. This rearrangement joins TRBV11-2 to TRBJ1-3; D gene uncertain. The length of the CDR3 is 12 residues. Looked up from germline, CDR1 is SGHAT and CDR2 is FQNNGV. V lost 5 bases to trimming and J lost 2 bases, with 4 bases between them.

V gene TRBV11-2 combines with J gene TRBJ2-4; D tentatively reads TRBD1 or TRBD2 (5 bases each). There are 15 residues in the CDR3. Germline lookup yields CDR1 SGHAT and CDR2 FQNNGV. V was shortened by 0 bases and J by 12 bases, with 18 bases between the two germline ends. Written as DNA, the CDR3 is TGTGCCAGCAGCTTAGACTCCATGACAGACTATCATCAGTACTTC. Translation gives CASSLDSMTDYHQYF.

This sequence joins TRBV30 and TRBJ2-7; a possible D gene is TRBD1 (6 bases). This CDR3 is 15 amino acids long. Germline V gene sequence: CDR1 GTSNPN, CDR2 SVGIG (reference sequence). V shed 0 bases and J shed 6 bases, with 18 bases lying between them. This CDR3 is CAWSVGFKTGSEQYF. In nucleotides, the CDR3 is TGTGCCTGGAGTGTAGGTTTTAAGACAGGCTCCGAGCAGTACTTC.

V usage is TRBV28 and J usage is TRBJ1-5, with D possibly matching TRBD1 (6 bases). This CDR3 has 16 residues. CDR1 is MDHEN, CDR2 SYDVKM, per germline. Deletions cut 5 bases from V and 5 bases from J, with 19 bases between. The CDR3 region is CASSPISLGAHQPQHF. The CDR3 DNA reads as TGTGCCAGCAGTCCAATAAGTTTGGGGGCGCATCAGCCCCAGCATTTT.

A few counts support this clone. This chain uses TRBV30 with TRBJ1-2; D not resolved. The CDR3 consists of 12 residues. Trimming left V 4 bases short and J 7 bases short, with 13 bases between. Germline lookup yields CDR1 GTSNPN and CDR2 SVGIG (reference sequence). This CDR3 is CAWNVAMFGYTF. The CDR3 DNA reads TGTGCCTGGAACGTCGCGATGTTTGGCTACACCTTC.

V usage is TRBV7-9 and J usage is TRBJ1-3; 7 bases are shared with TRBD1. The CDR3 consists of 14 residues. V shed 6 bases and J 4 bases; nucleotides not matched to a gene: 6. The germline CDR1 and CDR2 sequences are SEHNR and FQNEAQ (reference sequence). The CDR3 loop is CASRPTGDGNTIYF. CDR3 sequence (DNA): TGTGCCAGCAGACCTACAGGGGACGGAAACACCATATATTTT.

CDR3 bases: TGTGCCAGCAGCCGGACAGAAAACACTGAAGCTTTCTTT. As protein: CASSRTENTEAFF. The chain combines TRBV6-1 with TRBJ1-1, with D perhaps TRBD1 (6 bases). Germline values: CDR1 MNHNS, CDR2 SASEGT. The CDR3 loop spans 13 amino acids. The V end lost 6 bases, the J end lost 2 bases, and 10 bases lay between the germline ends.

This rearrangement joins TRBV29-1 to TRBJ2-6; TRBD1 is a possible D gene (5 bases). Germline CDR1 reads SQVTM; CDR2 reads ANQGSEA. CDR3 length: 15 residues. The V end was cut by 4 bases, the J end by 3 bases, with 13 bases between. CDR3 sequence reads: CSVVGVGDGANVLTF. Written as DNA, the CDR3 is TGCAGCGTTGTTGGGGTAGGGGATGGGGCCAACGTCCTGACTTTC. The complete variable domain, with remaining parts taken from reference TRBV29-1 and TRBJ2-6, reads SAVISQKPSRDICQRGTSLTIQCQVDSQVTMMFWYRQQPGQSLTLIATANQGSEATYESGFVIDKFPISRPNLTFSTLTVSNMSPEDSSIYLCSVVGVGDGANVLTFGAGSRLTVL.

V usage is TRBV27 and J usage is TRBJ2-1; 9 bases line up with TRBD2. Germline values: CDR1 MNHEY, CDR2 SMNVEV (reference sequence). The V gene end was trimmed by 0 bases and the J gene end by 8 bases; junction bases not matched to a gene: 14. CDR3 size: 18 residues. CDR3 DNA: TGTGCCAGCAGTTTATCGGTTTTGGCGGGAGGGCCTTTGGATGAGCAGTTCTTC. Translating it yields CASSLSVLAGGPLDEQFF.

The rearrangement links TRBV19 to TRBJ1-5, with D tentatively TRBD1 (6 bases). Trimming stripped 7 bases from V and 3 bases from J, with 25 bases between. CDR3 length: 18 amino acids. Germline V CDR1 and CDR2: LNHDA, SQIVND (reference sequence). The CDR3 nucleotides read TGTGCCAGTAAACCAATGGGGGCAGCCGGGGGTATCAATCAGCCCCAGCATTTT. Protein sequence: CASKPMGAAGGINQPQHF.

The gene calls are TRBV6-6 and TRBJ2-7; TRBD2 matches at 9 bases. This CDR3 is 15 amino acids long. V lost 2 bases and J lost 3; bases outside the gene matches: 5. Per germline, CDR1 MNHNY and CDR2 SVGAGI (reference sequence). The CDR3 DNA follows: TGTGCCAGCAGTTACCCTTTAGCGGGAGACTACGAGCAGTACTTC. Its translation is CASSYPLAGDYEQYF.

V usage is TRBV29-1 and J usage is TRBJ1-1; D remains ambiguous. V shed 7 bases and J shed 2 bases, with 8 bases lying between them. The CDR3 runs to 11 residues. Germline V gene lookup returns CDR1 SQVTM and CDR2 ANQGSEA. CDR3 nucleotide sequence: TGCAGCGGAGGATCCAACACTGAAGCTTTCTTT. Translated: CSGGSNTEAFF.

The chain has TRBV28 and TRBJ2-5; 11 bases are shared with TRBD2. V was pared by 5 bases and J by 1 base, with 3 bases of the junction left unmatched. This CDR3 has 15 residues. Looked up from germline, CDR1 is MDHEN and CDR2 is SYDVKM. CDR3: CASSRTSGPQETQYF. The CDR3 region has the DNA TGTGCCAGCAGTAGGACTAGCGGGCCCCAAGAGACCCAGTACTTC.

The gene calls are TRBV7-2 and TRBJ2-5; D is unresolved. Germline V gene data show CDR1 as SGHTA and CDR2 as FQGNSA. CDR3 length: 11 residues. V lost 6 bases and J lost 3, with 5 bases in between. The CDR3 spells CASRMEETQYF. CDR3 DNA: TGTGCCAGCAGGATGGAAGAGACCCAGTACTTC.

This clone has a handful of counts. The rearrangement uses TRBV7-2 and TRBJ1-2; D may be TRBD1 (6 bases). The CDR3 runs 14 residues. V was trimmed by 3 bases and J by 8 bases, leaving 16 bases between them. Germline loops: CDR1 SGHTA, CDR2 FQGNSA. The CDR3 here is CASSFEQGVSGYTF. In nucleotides, the CDR3 is TGTGCCAGCAGCTTCGAACAGGGAGTGAGCGGCTACACCTTC.

This clone was seen a single time. The rearrangement joins TRBV11-2 to TRBJ1-1, with a possible D match to TRBD1 (6 bases). CDR3 length: 12 amino acids. Trimming left V 3 bases short and J 8 bases short, with 10 bases between. The germline V gene encodes CDR1 SGHAT and CDR2 FQNNGV. The CDR3 region has the DNA TGTGCCAGCAGCTTTCCCAGGGGAGAAGCTTTCTTT. Translated: CASSFPRGEAFF. Combining the CDR3 with reference TRBV11-2 and TRBJ1-1 gives the whole variable domain EAGVAQSPRYKIIEKRQSVAFWCNPISGHATLYWYQQILGQGPKLLIQFQNNGVVDDSQLPKDRFSAERLKGVDSTLKIQPAKLEDSAVYLCASSFPRGEAFFGQGTRLTVV.

The genes are TRBV18 and TRBJ2-7; 11 bases align to TRBD2. Trimming removed 3 bases from V and 10 bases from J; junction bases left unmatched: 17. The CDR3 covers 17 residues. Germline V gene sequence: CDR1 KGHSH, CDR2 LQKENI. The CDR3 sequence: CASSPWSPLAGVLEQYF. CDR3 nucleotides: TGTGCCAGCTCACCCTGGTCCCCACTAGCGGGAGTCCTCGAACAGTACTTC.

This chain links TRBV4-2 with TRBJ2-7; TRBD2 agrees at 11 bases. After removal of 0 bases from V and 2 bases from J, the junction contained 15 bases not matched to a gene. Germline V CDR1 and CDR2: LGHNA, YNFKEQ. The CDR3 length is 20 residues. The CDR3 here is CASSQDLDGLAGGQAYEQYF. In nucleotides, the CDR3 is TGTGCCAGCAGCCAAGATCTGGACGGATTAGCGGGAGGGCAGGCCTACGAGCAGTACTTC.

The chain joins TRBV28 to TRBJ2-7; D is unclear. The germline V and J ends were trimmed by 6 bases and 2 bases, with 5 bases remaining between them. Germline V gene data show CDR1 as MDHEN and CDR2 as SYDVKM. The CDR3 contains 11 residues. CDR3 protein: CASSSPYEQYF. The CDR3 DNA reads as TGTGCCAGCAGCTCTCCCTACGAGCAGTACTTC.

V is TRBV11-2 and J is TRBJ1-3; D gene unclear. Germline V gives CDR1 SGHAT, CDR2 FQNNGV. The V end was cut by 6 bases, the J end by 3 bases, with 6 bases between. This CDR3 has 12 residues. This chain's CDR3 is CASSYSGNTIYF. The CDR3 DNA is TGTGCCAGCAGTTATAGTGGAAACACCATATATTTT.

The rearrangement joins TRBV10-3 to TRBJ2-5, with 7 bases lining up with TRBD2. With V trimmed by 4 bases and J by 5 bases, 4 bases remained unmatched. CDR3 size: 13 residues. Germline V gene data show CDR1 as ENHRY and CDR2 as SYGVKD. The CDR3 reads CAISGGEGETQYF. The CDR3 DNA reads TGTGCCATCAGTGGCGGGGAGGGGGAGACCCAGTACTTC.

J is TRBJ2-2 and V is TRBV7-6, with D hard to call. The CDR3 is 12 amino acids. Deletions cut 0 bases from V and 7 bases from J, with 3 bases between. Germline V lookup: CDR1 SGHVS, CDR2 FNYEAQ. The DNA for the CDR3 is TGTGCCAGCAGCTTAGCTGGCGGGGAGCTGTTTTTT. It translates to CASSLAGGELFF.

The CDR3 spells CASSSKKWDTQYF. The CDR3 DNA reads as TGCGCCAGCAGCTCTAAGAAATGGGATACGCAGTATTTT. The chain is built from TRBV5-1 and TRBJ2-3; no definite D call. Germline-derived CDR1 and CDR2 are SGHRS and YFSETQ. The length of the CDR3 is 13 residues. The V gene lost 3 bases and the J gene lost 6 bases, with 11 bases spanning the gap.